This T cell receptor (beta chain) was identified in a study of OX40 agonist ivuxolimab in advanced cancers. Sequencing was performed with immunoSEQ multiplex PCR; in TCRdb, only in-frame clones are kept and a portion is missing. The sample lists 60,000 or so clones; approximately 85% were seen once. The CDR3 is 11 amino acids. The V end was cut by 7 bases, the J end by 5 bases, with 11 bases between. Germline V CDR1 and CDR2: SQVTM, ANQGSEA. The chain uses TRBV29-1 and TRBJ1-2; D is unresolved. This receptor was obtained from an adult with an advanced solid tumor such as melanoma, head and neck, liver or kidney cancer. Sequenced material: CD4+ or CD8+ T cells sorted from blood, taken in a trial of the OX40 agonist ivuxolimab. The CDR3 DNA reads as TGCAGCGCACATGAGATTTATGGCTACACCTTC. Amino acid sequence: CSAHEIYGYTF.